Listed below are T cell receptor beta chains from one sample, sequenced in a study of T cell responses to AZD1222 COVID-19 vaccine. Some clones are missing from TCRdb's copy, which holds only in-frame ones; the method was immunoSEQ multiplex PCR. Among 120,000 or so clones listed, roughly 89% were seen once. The sample in question was peripheral blood, obtained on day 0 of AZD1222 vaccination. All receptors derive from an adult in good health. CDR3s include the opening cysteine and the closing phenylalanine or tryptophan. The D gene is left open where the match is weak. Clone sizes are given selectively: once, few, many, or a class where the clone is expanded.

DNA: TGCAGCGTTTGGGACAGGGGGCGCCGAGAGCAGTTCTTC
CDR3: CSVWDRGRREQFF
D: TRBD1
J: TRBJ2-1
size: .
V: TRBV29-1

DNA: TGTGCCAGCAGCCAATCTAGGGGGGCTAACTATGGCTACACCTTC
CDR3: CASSQSRGANYGYTF
D: .
J: TRBJ1-2
size: .
V: TRBV3-1/TRBV3-2

DNA: TGTGCCAGCAGCTCGCCGGGACTAGCGGGCCCCGATGAGCAGTTCTTC
CDR3: CASSSPGLAGPDEQFF
D: TRBD2
J: TRBJ2-1
size: .
V: TRBV11-2

DNA: TGCGCCAGCAAGGAGTCCCCCTACAATGAGCAGTTCTTC
CDR3: CASKESPYNEQFF
D: .
J: TRBJ2-1
size: .
V: TRBV10-2

DNA: TGTGCCAATAGTCCAGCGGGGGGTTCACAAGAGACCCAGTACTTC
CDR3: CANSPAGGSQETQYF
D: TRBD2
J: TRBJ2-5
size: .
V: TRBV10-3

DNA: TGTGCCAGCAGCCGAAACAGAGGGAACATTCAGTACTTC
CDR3: CASSRNRGNIQYF
D: .
J: TRBJ2-4
size: once
V: TRBV7-8

DNA: TGTGCCACCAGCGGGGGGTGGAATCAGCCCCAGCATTTT
CDR3: CATSGGWNQPQHF
D: .
J: TRBJ1-5
size: .
V: TRBV15

DNA: TGTGCCAGCAGTTGGGGTGGGGAGGGCTACGAGCAGTACTTC
CDR3: CASSWGGEGYEQYF
D: TRBD2
J: TRBJ2-7
size: medium-sized
V: TRBV6-5

DNA: TGCGCCAGCAGCTCAGCCGGGACGAAACAAGAGACCCAGTACTTC
CDR3: CASSSAGTKQETQYF
D: .
J: TRBJ2-5
size: once
V: TRBV5-1

DNA: TGTGCCAGCAGCCCTTCTAGGGGGTATGGCTACACCTTC
CDR3: CASSPSRGYGYTF
D: .
J: TRBJ1-2
size: .
V: TRBV11-2

DNA: TGTGCCAGCAGCTTAGACTACAGGGTCGAGCAGTACTTC
CDR3: CASSLDYRVEQYF
D: .
J: TRBJ2-7
size: .
V: TRBV7-2

DNA: TGTGCCAGCAGTTTGCCCGGGGGCGGTTTAATAAGTGGCTACACCTTC
CDR3: CASSLPGGGLISGYTF
D: .
J: TRBJ1-2
size: .
V: TRBV28

DNA: TGCGCCAGCAGCTTTTCGACGTCCGAGGATGTGCGAAACACCATATATTTT
CDR3: CASSFSTSEDVRNTIYF
D: .
J: TRBJ1-3
size: .
V: TRBV5-1

DNA: TGTGCCAGCAGCTCAGAGGCTGTCGTAGCCAAAAACATTCAGTACTTC
CDR3: CASSSEAVVAKNIQYF
D: .
J: TRBJ2-4
size: .
V: TRBV7-6

DNA: TGTGCCAGCAGTGAGGGTATGGGGGCCTCCTACGAGCAGTACTTC
CDR3: CASSEGMGASYEQYF
D: .
J: TRBJ2-7
size: .
V: TRBV2

DNA: TGTGCCAGCAGTGTTGGGGGCCGCTATGGCTACACCTTC
CDR3: CASSVGGRYGYTF
D: .
J: TRBJ1-2
size: .
V: TRBV2

DNA: TGTGCCAGCAGTTCCCCCGGAGAGCCCTCTGGAAACACCATATATTTT
CDR3: CASSSPGEPSGNTIYF
D: .
J: TRBJ1-3
size: .
V: TRBV28

DNA: TGTGCCAGCAGCTTAGGAAGCCCCGGGAGGGCGGCAGATACGCAGTATTTT
CDR3: CASSLGSPGRAADTQYF
D: TRBD2
J: TRBJ2-3
size: .
V: TRBV7-2

DNA: TGTGCCAGTACCCAGGAAGCTAACTATGGCTACACCTTC
CDR3: CASTQEANYGYTF
D: .
J: TRBJ1-2
size: once
V: TRBV19

DNA: TGTGCCAGCAGTGAAGCTTCGACAGGGGGCTCCGAGCAGTACTTC
CDR3: CASSEASTGGSEQYF
D: TRBD1
J: TRBJ2-7
size: .
V: TRBV6-1

DNA: TGTGCCAGCCAGGACGGACTATGGTCACCCCTCCACTTT
CDR3: CASQDGLWSPLHF
D: .
J: TRBJ1-6
size: .
V: TRBV2

DNA: TGTGCCAGCAGCCAAGGGCAGGGGTATCAGCCCCAGCATTTT
CDR3: CASSQGQGYQPQHF
D: .
J: TRBJ1-5
size: once
V: TRBV3-1/TRBV3-2

DNA: TGTGCCAGCAGCTCTTGGACAGGGACTAAAGAGACCCAGTACTTC
CDR3: CASSSWTGTKETQYF
D: .
J: TRBJ2-5
size: .
V: TRBV7-2

DNA: TGCGCCAGCAGCTTGGGGACAGGCCTAAACCCCCATGAGCAGTTCTTC
CDR3: CASSLGTGLNPHEQFF
D: TRBD1
J: TRBJ2-1
size: .
V: TRBV5-1

DNA: TGCGCCAGCGGCAGTGGGAAGGGAGCCCGGAGCACAGATACGCAGTATTTT
CDR3: CASGSGKGARSTDTQYF
D: .
J: TRBJ2-3
size: .
V: TRBV5-1

DNA: TGTGCCAGCTCATCGACAGGGGGCGGTCAGCCCCAGCATTTT
CDR3: CASSSTGGGQPQHF
D: TRBD1
J: TRBJ1-5
size: .
V: TRBV18

DNA: TGTGCCAGCAACGTCAACGGGGCCGGGACTGAAGCTTTCTTT
CDR3: CASNVNGAGTEAFF
D: .
J: TRBJ1-1
size: .
V: TRBV7-2

DNA: TGTGCCAGCAGTTCCCCTTACGGGAAATCCTACGAGCAGTACTTC
CDR3: CASSSPYGKSYEQYF
D: .
J: TRBJ2-7
size: .
V: TRBV28

DNA: TGTGCCAGCAGTGAGGGCGGACTGGGGTCGGAAAAACTGTTTTTT
CDR3: CASSEGGLGSEKLFF
D: .
J: TRBJ1-4
size: few
V: TRBV2